This T cell receptor (beta chain) comes out of a study of T cell repertoires in cytomegalovirus infection. Study context: Both a matching HLA type and CMV infection were indicated by public TCR beta signatures.

This clonotype was recorded at least ten times. What it binds is unknown. The V segment lost 6 bases and the J segment 3 bases; nucleotides outside the gene matches: 5. Germline lookup yields CDR1 SGHTA and CDR2 FQGNSA. The CDR3 runs to 15 residues. TCRdb processed the reads anew with MiXCR; each CDR3 protein has one entry. The table shows 250,000 or so distinct CDR3 sequences, with roughly an eighth occurring only once. Broader study findings: Carriage of CMV together with the relevant HLA was identifiable through cumulative public TCR beta family frequency.

This TCR was recovered from a human donor in good health (CMV status not recorded). Some clones in this sample may be carry-over from other donors' samples. The sequenced sample was PBMCs. The chain has TRBV7-2 and TRBJ2-3; TRBD2 matches at 11 bases. CDR3 sequence: CASRPTSGTTDTQYF. CDR3 DNA sequence: TGTGCCAGCAGACCGACTAGCGGGACGACAGATACGCAGTATTTT.